This TCR beta chain was sequenced for a study of blood T cells in healthy people across ages. Using a J-beta primer mix together with a sample-barcoded 5' primer, a second PCR was run for 7 to 11 cycles. TCRdb used MiXCR to reprocess the 5' RACE reads, holding one entry per CDR3 protein. Of about 1.5 million distinct CDR3 sequences listed, about 45% are singletons. This CDR3 contains 15 residues. Trimming removed 0 bases at V and 6 bases at J, with 15 bases between. The germline V gene has CDR1 DFQATT and CDR2 SNEGSKA (reference sequence). Sequenced: blood. This receptor was obtained from a woman aged 18 to 35 in good health. This chain links TRBV20-1 with TRBJ1-5; no reliable D call. The CDR3 bases are TGCAGTGCTAGAGAACAATGGACGCGAGGTCAGCCCCAGCATTTT. It is translated as CSAREQWTRGQPQHF.